A few counts support the clone carrying this T cell receptor (beta chain). Unique molecular identifiers tagged the TCRbeta library. TCRdb reprocessed the PCR reads with MiXCR, giving one entry per CDR3 protein. The sample contains some 640,000 distinct CDR3 sequences, approximately 17% of which appear only once. This sample stems from a study of T-cell reconstitution after alpha-beta-depleted transplantation in children. The sample consisted of PBMCs from the stem cell graft donor, taken from the stem cell graft. This TCR was recovered from a human donor who donated a stem cell graft to a child with acute myeloid leukemia.

CDR3 sequence reads: CASSDGGWGEQFF. The CDR3, as DNA: TGTGCCAGCAGTGACGGTGGGTGGGGTGAGCAGTTCTTC. The rearrangement uses TRBV6-4 and TRBJ2-1, with no clear D. Germline V gene data show CDR1 as MRHNA and CDR2 as SNTAGT. Trimming took 2 bases from V and 9 from J, leaving 11 bases between them. CDR3 size: 13 residues.